The entry that follows covers one T cell receptor beta chain sequence. Its antigen is still unknown. The entry originates in a study of memory CD4+ T cells and cytomegalovirus serostatus. The study, taken as a whole, reports: Of 150 to 200 reported CMV TCRbeta sequences, 65 to 85 were found in memory CD4+ repertoires.

Per germline, CDR1 SGHRS and CDR2 YFSETQ. This CDR3 spans 14 amino acids. Between the trimmed V and J ends, which lost 2 bases and 5 bases, there was a span of 13 bases. The sort gate was single viable CD3+CD4+CD8-CD45RO+ cells for memory CD4+ T cells. Produced via immunoSEQ multiplex PCR; TCRdb's table is partial and in-frame only. Of 55,000 to 65,000 clones in the sample, about four fifths were seen once. This TCR came from an adult in good health and CMV-seronegative. Some clones in this sample may be carry-over from other donors' samples. V usage is TRBV5-1 and J usage is TRBJ1-1; D is perhaps TRBD1 (5 bases). Sequenced material: memory CD4+ T cells from blood. CDR3 loop: CASSFRDFSTEAFF. The CDR3 DNA reads as TGCGCCAGCAGCTTCAGGGATTTTAGTACTGAAGCTTTCTTT.